This TCR beta chain came from a study of regulatory T cells in long-lasting Graves disease. Arm-PCR of CDR3 regions and iRepertoire HTBI primers were the basis on which TCR beta libraries were built. Using its own MiXCR run on the multiplex PCR reads, TCRdb lists one record per CDR3 protein. The top ten clones hold 20% to 25% of a sample with 420,000 or so distinct CDR3 sequences, roughly 15% of them seen once. Time point described: newly diagnosed GD, antithyroid drugs for less than 3 months. TCR sequences were obtained from RNA taken from PBMCs. This clonotype was detected a few times. One end of the junction does not line up with germline, which may come from a read error. Germline CDR1 LGHNA, CDR2 YSLEER. CDR3 size: 15 residues. These records were also assigned to another study, of T cells in Graves' hyperthyroidism and ophthalmopathy. This second study notes: The HTBI primer set served for first-round RT-PCR of the TCR CDR3.

This TCR came from a woman under 30 with Graves disease. The V gene is TRBV4-3, the J gene TRBJ2-2; D tentatively reads TRBD1 or TRBD2 (6 bases each). Specimen: peripheral blood mononuclear cells (PBMCs), collected at new diagnosis, from a patient treated with antithyroid drugs. The CDR3 DNA is TGCGCCAGCAGCCAGGATGGGGGGCGCACCGGGGAGCTGTTCTTT. It encodes CASSQDGGRTGELFF.